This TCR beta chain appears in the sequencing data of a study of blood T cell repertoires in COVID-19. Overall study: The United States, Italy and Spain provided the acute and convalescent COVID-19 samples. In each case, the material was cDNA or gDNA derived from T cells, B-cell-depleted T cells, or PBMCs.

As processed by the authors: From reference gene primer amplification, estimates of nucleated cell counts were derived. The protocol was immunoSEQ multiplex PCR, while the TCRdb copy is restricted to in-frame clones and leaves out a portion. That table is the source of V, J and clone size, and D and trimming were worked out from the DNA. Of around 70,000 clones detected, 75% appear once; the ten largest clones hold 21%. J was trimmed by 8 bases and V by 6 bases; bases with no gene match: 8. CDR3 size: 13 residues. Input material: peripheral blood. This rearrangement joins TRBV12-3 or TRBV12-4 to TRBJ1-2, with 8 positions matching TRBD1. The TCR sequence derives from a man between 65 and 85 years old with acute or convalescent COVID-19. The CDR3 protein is CASSSGQGYGYTF. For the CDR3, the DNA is TGTGCCAGCAGCTCCGGACAGGGATACGGCTACACCTTC.